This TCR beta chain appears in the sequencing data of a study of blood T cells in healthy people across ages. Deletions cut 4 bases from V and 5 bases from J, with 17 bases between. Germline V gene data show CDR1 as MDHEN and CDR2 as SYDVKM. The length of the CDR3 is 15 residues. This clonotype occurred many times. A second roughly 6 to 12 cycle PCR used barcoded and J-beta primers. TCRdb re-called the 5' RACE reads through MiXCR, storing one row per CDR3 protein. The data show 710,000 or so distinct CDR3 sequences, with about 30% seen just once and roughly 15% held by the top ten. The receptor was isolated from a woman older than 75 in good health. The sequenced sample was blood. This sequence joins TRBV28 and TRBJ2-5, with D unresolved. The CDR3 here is CASSSGLRPLETQYF. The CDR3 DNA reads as TGTGCCAGCAGTTCCGGGCTTCGTCCTCTGGAGACCCAGTACTTC. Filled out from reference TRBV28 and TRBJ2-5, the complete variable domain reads DVKVTQSSRYLVKRTGEKVFLECVQDMDHENMFWYRQDPGLGLRLIYFSYDVKMKEKGDIPEGYSVSREKKERFSLILESASTNQTSMYLCASSSGLRPLETQYFGPGTRLLVL.